Listed here are 9 T cell receptor beta chains from one sample, sequenced in a study of beta chain features in type 1 diabetes. Findings and limits, study-wide: There was a moderate but significant shortening of TCRB CDR3s in all four CD4+ subsets of Type 1 diabetes patients.

Reverse transcription of all isolated RNA meant that expressed TCRB transcripts were sequenced. TCRdb's copy holds only in-frame clones and misses some; the assay was immunoSEQ multiplex PCR. The sample includes over 150,000 clones, 9% to 12% of them seen just once. No antigens are known for them. The material sequenced was central memory CD4+ T cells from blood. These receptors all stem from a man aged 30 to 39 with type 1 diabetes.

This sequence joins TRBV7-3 and TRBJ2-3; 7 nucleotides match TRBD1. The CDR3 has 15 amino acids. J gave up 0 bases and V 3 bases, and 3 bases lay outside the gene matches. From germline, CDR1 is SGHTA and CDR2 FQGTGA. CDR3 loop: CASSFGQASTDTQYF. The CDR3 DNA is TGTGCCAGCAGCTTCGGACAGGCTAGCACAGATACGCAGTATTTT.

This clone was counted between two and nine times. The chain carries TRBV29-1 and TRBJ1-2, with D tentatively TRBD1 (6 bases). The germline gives CDR1 SQVTM, CDR2 ANQGSEA. The CDR3 extends over 14 amino acids. Trimming removed 6 bases from V and 7 bases from J, with 21 bases in between. The CDR3 DNA is TGCAGCGTGGGGCTTCAGGACAGAGACGGTGGCTACACCTTC. This sequence encodes CSVGLQDRDGGYTF.

This clone occurred a few times. The genes are TRBV28 and TRBJ1-1, with D tentatively TRBD1 (5 bases). The CDR3 loop spans 13 amino acids. Trimming left V 6 bases short and J 1 base short, with 9 bases between. Germline V gives CDR1 MDHEN, CDR2 SYDVKM. As DNA, the CDR3 is TGTGCCAGCAGAGCCGACAGGAACACTGAAGCTTTCTTT. Its protein is CASRADRNTEAFF.

Of note for this clone: At the DNA level, this CDR3 is encoded by other sequences in the same sample as well. This chain uses TRBV5-1 with TRBJ2-6; D is uncertain. The CDR3 has 14 residues. The ends were cut back, 0 bases at V and 2 bases at J, with 3 bases in the middle. Germline CDR1 and CDR2: SGHRS and YFSETQ. The CDR3 DNA follows: TGCGCCAGCAGCTTGGCAACTGGGGCCAACGTCCTGACTTTC. It encodes CASSLATGANVLTF.

The rearrangement joins TRBV28 to TRBJ1-1; TRBD1 matches at 7 bases. Germline V gene sequence: CDR1 MDHEN, CDR2 SYDVKM. This CDR3 contains 13 residues. Unmatched junction bases numbered 7, after V lost 7 bases and J lost 5 bases. In nucleotides, the CDR3 is TGTGCCAGCATCGAAGGGACAGCTACTGAAGCTTTCTTT. Translating it yields CASIEGTATEAFF.

This clone has just a few counts. Other DNA variants within this sample encode the same CDR3. The chain recombines TRBV5-1 with TRBJ2-2; perhaps TRBD1 as D (5 bases). The CDR3 contains 15 residues. Germline V gene sequence: CDR1 SGHRS, CDR2 YFSETQ. V lost 0 bases to trimming and J lost 0 bases, with 6 bases between them. The CDR3 coding sequence is TGCGCCAGCAGCTTGGGGACATCGAACACCGGGGAGCTGTTTTTT. Its protein is CASSLGTSNTGELFF.

The gene calls are TRBV4-3 and TRBJ2-6; no definite D call. The V gene's germline CDR1 is LGHNA and CDR2 YSLEER. The CDR3 length is 20 residues. Between the trimmed V and J ends, which lost 0 bases and 0 bases, there was a span of 18 bases. The CDR3 protein is CASSQDGVATSGSGANVLTF. CDR3 bases: TGCGCCAGCAGCCAAGATGGAGTAGCAACATCGGGCTCTGGGGCCAACGTCCTGACTTTC.

The V gene is TRBV14, the J gene TRBJ1-4; D ambiguous. Trimming left V 1 base short and J 5 bases short, with 5 bases between. Germline loops: CDR1 SGHDN, CDR2 FVKESK. This CDR3 contains 13 residues. CDR3 DNA: TGTGCCAGCAGCCAAGGACTGAATGAAAAACTGTTTTTT. Protein sequence: CASSQGLNEKLFF.

The chain is built from TRBV27 and TRBJ2-3; TRBD1 is a possible D gene (6 bases). V lost 1 base, J lost 2 bases, and 10 bases lay in between. The germline gives CDR1 MNHEY, CDR2 SMNVEV (reference sequence). This CDR3 region has 15 residues. CDR3 in amino acids: CASSLYRDVTDTQYF. In DNA form, the CDR3 reads TGTGCCAGCAGTTTATACAGGGATGTCACAGATACGCAGTATTTT.